A selection of T cell receptor beta chains follows, all from one sample in a study of T cell responses to AZD1222 COVID-19 vaccine. Data came from immunoSEQ multiplex PCR; TCRdb stores just in-frame clones and leaves some out. The sample consists of some 150,000 clones, approximately 92% of them appearing once. The sequences come from peripheral blood, collected on day 0 of AZD1222 vaccination. The receptor set was obtained from an adult in good health. The CDR3 runs from the conserved cysteine through the conserved F or W. Each record gives: V gene, J gene, clone size, D gene, CDR3 DNA, CDR3 protein. D genes are given only for firm matches. Expanded clones get a size class; other rows say once, few or many, or leave the size out.

>TRBV5-4|TRBJ1-2|-|-
TGTGCCAGCAGCTTGGCCACGCTTAACTATGGCTACACCTTC
CASSLATLNYGYTF
>TRBV15|TRBJ1-4|-|-
TGTGCCACCAGCAGAGATGAAGCCGGGACCTCTGACGGTGAAAAACTGTTTTTT
CATSRDEAGTSDGEKLFF
>TRBV18|TRBJ2-5|-|-
TGTGCCAGCTCACCACCCCGGGGCTACCAAGAGACCCAGTACTTC
CASSPPRGYQETQYF
>TRBV7-8|TRBJ1-2|-|TRBD1
TGTGCCAGCAGCCCTAGGACAGGGGGCTATTATGGCTACACCTTC
CASSPRTGGYYGYTF
>TRBV7-9|TRBJ2-7|-|-
TGTGCCAGCAGCCCGAAGCAGGCCCGATACGAGCAGTACTTC
CASSPKQARYEQYF
>TRBV6-5|TRBJ2-7|-|-
TGTGCCAGCAGTTACGATGTCCGCTCCTACGAGCAGTACTTC
CASSYDVRSYEQYF
>TRBV19|TRBJ2-3|-|TRBD1
TGTGCCAGTAGGGTGGGACAGGCGGGAGATACGCAGTATTTT
CASRVGQAGDTQYF
>TRBV19|TRBJ2-1|once|TRBD1
TGTGCCAGTAGTCACCCAGGGGGCTGGATAAATGAGCAGTTCTTC
CASSHPGGWINEQFF
>TRBV5-6|TRBJ1-6|-|-
TGTGCCAGCAGTTATGGGAGCCGGCAGAGCTCCTATAATTCACCCCTCCACTTT
CASSYGSRQSSYNSPLHF
>TRBV6-6|TRBJ2-7|-|-
TGTGCCAGCAGTCCCCGGGACTCCTACGAGCAGTACTTC
CASSPRDSYEQYF
>TRBV12-3/TRBV12-4|TRBJ1-2|-|-
TGTGCCAGCAGTCCACAGGGCTATGGCTACACCTTC
CASSPQGYGYTF
>TRBV29-1|TRBJ1-1|-|-
TGCAGCGTTGGTGGGGGGCTGGGGACTGAAGCTTTCTTT
CSVGGGLGTEAFF
>TRBV25-1|TRBJ2-7|-|-
TGTGCCAGCAGTGAGACATCGACCTACGAGCAGTACTTC
CASSETSTYEQYF
>TRBV7-9|TRBJ2-2|-|-
TGTGCCAGCAGCGGGGGCGGGCAGAACACCGGGGAGCTGTTTTTT
CASSGGGQNTGELFF
>TRBV6-2/TRBV6-3|TRBJ1-1|-|TRBD1
TGTGCCAGCAGCCCCTTTACACAGGGGAGGAACACTGAAGCTTTCTTT
CASSPFTQGRNTEAFF
>TRBV5-4|TRBJ1-3|-|-
TGTGCCAGCAGCCGGGGACGGGGGACAGGAAACACCATATATTTT
CASSRGRGTGNTIYF
>TRBV3-1/TRBV3-2|TRBJ1-2|-|TRBD1
TGTGCCAGCAGCCAATTGGACAGGGTAAATAACTATGGCTACACCTTC
CASSQLDRVNNYGYTF
>TRBV2|TRBJ2-7|-|TRBD1
TGTGCCAGCAGTGGCCCGGGACAGGGATCCTACGAGCAGTACTTC
CASSGPGQGSYEQYF
>TRBV15|TRBJ1-4|-|-
TGTGCCACCAGCGTCGACGTAGCAACTAATGAAAAACTGTTTTTT
CATSVDVATNEKLFF
>TRBV6-5|TRBJ1-1|-|-
TGTGCCAGCAGTTCCGGGTTTGGGAACACTGAAGCTTTCTTT
CASSSGFGNTEAFF
>TRBV10-3|TRBJ1-3|-|-
TGTGCCATCAGTGAGTCGGTAGCCCCCGCACAGGGCGGCCGCGGCTCTGGAAACACCATATATTTT
CAISESVAPAQGGRGSGNTIYF
>TRBV15|TRBJ1-1|-|-
TGTGCCACCAGCAGAGACCCCAGGGGTAACACTGAAGCTTTCTTT
CATSRDPRGNTEAFF
>TRBV3-1/TRBV3-2|TRBJ1-5|-|-
TGTGCCAGCAGCCAAGCTCCACTCGGGGCAGATCAGCCCCAGCATTTT
CASSQAPLGADQPQHF
>TRBV28|TRBJ2-5|-|-
TGTGCCAGCAGGAGAGGTAACGAAGAGACCCAGTACTTC
CASRRGNEETQYF
>TRBV7-9|TRBJ2-2|-|-
TGTGCCAGCAGCAGAGGGAACGCGAACACCGGGGAGCTGTTTTTT
CASSRGNANTGELFF
>TRBV27|TRBJ2-5|-|-
TGTGCCAGCAGTTTAGGGACCCAAGAGACCCAGTACTTC
CASSLGTQETQYF
>TRBV10-1|TRBJ2-3|-|TRBD2
TGCGCCAGCAGTGAGAGGACTAGCGGCACAGATACGCAGTATTTT
CASSERTSGTDTQYF